This note documents a single T cell receptor (beta chain) sequence. It has no known antigen specificity. No qualities accompany the bases; no much larger clone lies one base away. TCRbeta CDR3 regions were amplified from genomic DNA by means of the immunoSEQ Assay, a bias-controlled multiplex PCR. The study's processing was this. Nucleated cell counts per sample were estimated from amplification of reference gene primers within the assay. Sequence reads were collapsed and filtered to measure the absolute abundance of every unique TCRbeta CDR3 rearrangement. For each sample, productive Simpson clonality was calculated as the square root of Simpson's diversity index over productive rearrangements. TCRdb carries this immuneACCESS record with in-frame sequences only. Its versions omit some clonotypes, under half of them owing to an unresolved V gene in the studies checked, with the rest unexplained. V and J calls plus clone size are reproduced from that table; the DNA served to infer D and trimming. The sample table lists almost 50,000 clones, over 65% of them with a count of one. Roughly 10% of the sample rests with the top ten.

Each collaborating institution followed its own protocols to collect whole blood in K2EDTA tubes. For TCRbeta analysis, collaborator samples were shipped as frozen whole blood, as isolated PBMCs, or as DNA extracted from either sample type. Taken from cysteine to phenylalanine, the CDR3 has 14 residues. Only the CDR3 DNA stays, 42 bases, in frame from base 1. The germline V gene specifies SQVTM as CDR1 and ANQGSEA as CDR2. Trimmed from V: 0 bases; trimmed from J: 5 bases; junction bases lacking a gene match: 5. The data were taken from a study of blood T cell repertoires in COVID-19 (dated by TCRdb to the early 2020s). Some background on the complete study: The collaborator samples originated in the United States, Italy and Spain and spanned the acute and convalescent phases of COVID-19. The prospective study material was composed of cDNA or gDNA derived from T cells, B-cell-depleted T cells, or PBMCs. The dataset comprised deeply sampled blood TCRbeta repertoires from subjects exposed to, actively infected with, or recovered from COVID-19. The repertoires were released in a freely available public database meant as a resource for research on the immune response to SARS-CoV-2. The samples were drawn from the first 160 participants of the ongoing ImmuneRACE study and from 1,254 subjects provided by 6 global collaborators. The sample metadata nearly always contained a de-identified subject ID, COVID-19 status, age in years and sex. Where HLA class I and class II types were available, the types were taken from metadata supplied by the sample provider, not from assay-based typing.

Broader findings and caveats from the paper: Clinical and demographic metadata were provided uncurated, with the amount varying by source and participant.

The chain is made from TRBV29-1 and TRBJ1-2; a stretch of 8 junction bases matches TRBD1. The clonotype originates from a woman in her sixties or seventies with acute or convalescent COVID-19. The sequenced sample consisted of peripheral blood. The CDR3 protein: CSVEDRRTGYGYTF. The base sequence is TGCAGCGTTGAAGATCGTAGGACAGGGTATGGCTACACCTTC. The reference TRBV29-1 and TRBJ1-2 proteins fill in what lies around the CDR3, so the full variable domain reads SAVISQKPSRDICQRGTSLTIQCQVDSQVTMMFWYRQQPGQSLTLIATANQGSEATYESGFVIDKFPISRPNLTFSTLTVSNMSPEDSSIYLCSVEDRRTGYGYTFGSGTRLTVV.